The clone carrying this T cell receptor beta chain was picked up a small number of times. What it binds is not known. This sample stems from a study of shared clonotypes between healthy human individuals. Background on the study: Used for every donor were three CD4 naive, three CD4 memory, two CD8 naive and one CD8 memory plate. Overall study findings and caveats: Approximately 5.4% of naive CD4 clonotypes were common to several donors.

CD8 cells classed as naive were CD45RO-negative and positively selected for CCR7, excluding terminally differentiated effector memory CD45RA+ cells. Sequenced by immunoSEQ multiplex PCR; TCRdb stores in-frame clones only, minus some. Of around 1.9 million clones in the sample, about 93% were seen once. Trimming took off 7 bases at V and 6 bases at J, with 9 bases between the two ends. Germline-derived CDR1 and CDR2 are MNHNS and SASEGT. The CDR3 sequence is 11 residues long. The sample comprised naive CD8+ T cells from PBMCs. The receptor was isolated from a man younger than 35 in good health. Some clones in this sample may be carry-over from other donors' samples. The chain links TRBV6-1 to TRBJ1-1, with D perhaps matching TRBD1 (5 bases). The CDR3 is CASIQGAEAFF. CDR3 in DNA: TGTGCCAGCATCCAAGGGGCTGAAGCTTTCTTT.